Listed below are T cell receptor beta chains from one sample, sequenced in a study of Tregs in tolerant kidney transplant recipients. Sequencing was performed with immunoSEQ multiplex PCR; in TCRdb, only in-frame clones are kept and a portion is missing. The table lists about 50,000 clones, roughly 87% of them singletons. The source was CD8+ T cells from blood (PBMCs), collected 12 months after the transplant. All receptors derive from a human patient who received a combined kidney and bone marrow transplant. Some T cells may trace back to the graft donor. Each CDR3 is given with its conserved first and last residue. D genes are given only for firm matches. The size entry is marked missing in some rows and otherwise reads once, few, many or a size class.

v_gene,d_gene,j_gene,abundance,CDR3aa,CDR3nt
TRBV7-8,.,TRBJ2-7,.,CASSFRGDSYEQYF,TGTGCCAGCAGCTTCCGTGGAGATTCTTACGAGCAGTACTTC
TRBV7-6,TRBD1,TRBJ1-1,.,CASSFQTGEVTEAFF,TGTGCCAGCAGCTTTCAGACAGGGGAGGTTACTGAAGCTTTCTTT
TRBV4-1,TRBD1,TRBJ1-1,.,CASSQGQGEAFF,TGCGCCAGCAGCCAAGGACAGGGTGAAGCTTTCTTT
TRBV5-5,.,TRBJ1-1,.,CASSAPNWGLKEAFF,TGTGCCAGCAGCGCCCCAAACTGGGGACTAAAAGAAGCTTTCTTT
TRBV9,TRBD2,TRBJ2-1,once,CASSVATSVYNEQFF,TGTGCCAGCAGCGTAGCTACTAGCGTTTACAATGAGCAGTTCTTC
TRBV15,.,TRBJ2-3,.,CATSPQGRGYLWDTQYF,TGTGCCACCAGCCCCCAAGGTAGGGGTTACCTCTGGGATACGCAGTATTTT
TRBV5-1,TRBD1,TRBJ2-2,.,CASSLRTGSNTGELFF,TGCGCCAGCAGCTTGAGGACAGGGTCGAACACCGGGGAGCTGTTTTTT
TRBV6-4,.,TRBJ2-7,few,CASSESVSSYEQYF,TGTGCCAGCAGTGAGTCGGTGAGTTCCTACGAGCAGTACTTC
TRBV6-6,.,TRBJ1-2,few,CASSYPGQGYTF,TGTGCCAGCAGTTACCCCGGACAGGGCTACACCTTC
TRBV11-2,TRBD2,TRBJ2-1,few,CASSFPTSGSSYNEQFF,TGTGCCAGCAGCTTCCCCACTAGCGGGAGCTCCTACAATGAGCAGTTCTTC
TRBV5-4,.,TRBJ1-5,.,CASSLAGGQPQHF,TGTGCCAGCAGCTTGGCGGGGGGTCAGCCCCAGCATTTT
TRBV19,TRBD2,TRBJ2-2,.,CASSIGGATGELFF,TGTGCCAGTAGTATCGGGGGGGCCACCGGGGAGCTGTTTTTT
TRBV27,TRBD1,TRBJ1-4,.,CASNDREFEKLFF,TGTGCCAGCAATGACAGGGAATTTGAAAAACTGTTTTTT
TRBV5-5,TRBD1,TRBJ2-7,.,CASSLGQGYYEQYF,TGTGCCAGCAGCTTGGGACAGGGATACTACGAGCAGTACTTC
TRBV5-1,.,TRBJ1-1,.,CASRGLTTEAFF,TGCGCCAGCAGGGGACTCACCACTGAAGCTTTCTTT
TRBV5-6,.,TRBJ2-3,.,CASSFGFPSTDTQYF,TGTGCCAGCAGCTTCGGTTTTCCTAGCACAGATACGCAGTATTTT
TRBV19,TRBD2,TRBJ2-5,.,CASSATSGGLQETQYF,TGTGCCAGTAGTGCCACTAGCGGGGGGTTACAAGAGACCCAGTACTTC